This T cell receptor beta chain was retrieved from a study of CD8 T cells in Susac syndrome. Study-wide results and caveats: The study acknowledged a relatively small number of individuals in its TCR sequencing and HLA analysis.

TCR beta sequencing covered blood CD8+ and CD4+ T cells. Random hexamers were used to reverse transcribe roughly 0.45 to 1 ug of RNA. TCR beta CDR3 was amplified by immunoSEQ covering 54 Vbeta and 13 Jbeta. TCRdb re-called the immunoSEQ multiplex PCR reads with MiXCR, one entry per CDR3 protein. The profile shows tens of thousands of distinct CDR3 sequences, roughly nine tenths of them singletons. V was pared by 4 bases and J by 5 bases, with 12 bases of the junction left unmatched. The CDR3 totals 17 residues. Germline CDR1 and CDR2: LGHNA and YNFKEQ. With regard to this clonotype: What it binds is not known.

This clonotype was obtained from a human donor in good health. Sample: CD8+ T cells from PBMCs. J is TRBJ1-5 and V is TRBV4-2; 9 positions match TRBD1. The CDR3 sequence is CASSPRSGDRAYQPQHF. The DNA for the CDR3 is TGTGCCAGCAGCCCCCGGTCCGGGGACAGGGCCTATCAGCCCCAGCATTTT.